This T cell receptor beta chain is from a study of CD8 T cells in ankylosing spondylitis. Study-wide results and caveats: There were earlier reports of some motif variants in reactive arthritis synovial fluid and blood. It appeared that ankylosing spondylitis blood was characterized by a TCR beta motif of several highly homologous variants. From matched ankylosing spondylitis synovial fluid, disease-linked clones were reportedly recovered at significantly enriched levels.

With V trimmed by 6 bases and J by 2 bases, 9 bases remained unmatched. Germline V gene data show CDR1 as DFQATT and CDR2 as SNEGSKA (reference sequence). The CDR3 extends over 15 amino acids. In TCRdb, the 5' RACE reads were re-called with MiXCR into one record per CDR3 protein. This table has under 55,000 distinct CDR3 sequences, 7.4% appearing once. This clonotype was seen many times. Antigen unknown. This receptor was obtained from a female donor with ankylosing spondylitis or in good health (not recorded which). The chain links TRBV20-1 to TRBJ2-2, with 7 bases fitting TRBD1. Sequenced input: blood, either unsorted or a sorted T cell fraction (not recorded which). The CDR3 DNA reads as TGCAGTGCAATACGACAGGGATTTAACACCGGGGAGCTGTTTTTT. It encodes CSAIRQGFNTGELFF.